This TCR beta chain was identified during a study of CD8 T cells in Susac syndrome. Study outcomes and limitations: That the number of individuals in its TCR sequencing and HLA analysis was relatively small was acknowledged by the study.

The germline gives CDR1 MGHRA, CDR2 YSYEKL. Trimming stripped 0 bases from V and 3 bases from J, with 5 bases between. This CDR3 has 13 residues. TCR beta was sequenced from blood CD8+ and CD4+ T cells. Negative magnetic isolation gave CD8+ and CD4+ cells; FACS enriched CD8+ TEMRA. Random hexamers were used to reverse transcribe an amount of about 0.5 to 1 ug RNA. TCR beta CDR3 was amplified by immunoSEQ covering 54 Vbeta and 13 Jbeta. TCRdb reprocessed the immunoSEQ multiplex PCR reads with MiXCR, giving one entry per CDR3 protein. The sample holds a few hundred thousand distinct CDR3 sequences, 92% seen once. With respect to this clonotype: Antigen specificity is unknown.

The chain is built from TRBV4-1 and TRBJ1-2; D not certain. This sequence originates from a human donor with multiple sclerosis. The source material was CD8+ T cells from PBMCs. The CDR3 bases are TGCGCCAGCAGCCAAGAGGGAGACTATGGCTACACCTTC. It codes for CASSQEGDYGYTF.